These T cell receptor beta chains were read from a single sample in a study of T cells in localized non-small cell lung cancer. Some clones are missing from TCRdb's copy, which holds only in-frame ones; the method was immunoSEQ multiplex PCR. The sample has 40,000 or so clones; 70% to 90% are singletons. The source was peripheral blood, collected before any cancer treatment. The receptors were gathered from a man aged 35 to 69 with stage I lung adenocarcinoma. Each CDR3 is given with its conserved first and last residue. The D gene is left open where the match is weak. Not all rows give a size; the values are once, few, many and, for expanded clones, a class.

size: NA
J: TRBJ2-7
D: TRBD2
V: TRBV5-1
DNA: TGCGCCAGCACCCCTAGCGGAACCTACGAGCAGTACTTC
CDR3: CASTPSGTYEQYF

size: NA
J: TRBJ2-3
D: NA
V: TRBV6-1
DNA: TGTGCCAGCAGTGAAGCCACAGATACGCAGTATTTT
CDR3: CASSEATDTQYF

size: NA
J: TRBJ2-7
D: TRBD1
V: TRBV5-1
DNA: TGCGCCAGCAGCTCTACAGGGGTCACCTACGAGCAGTACTTC
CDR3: CASSSTGVTYEQYF

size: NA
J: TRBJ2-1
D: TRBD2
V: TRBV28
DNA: TGTGCCAGCAGTTTAGAAAGCGGGAGGGCTTCCTACAATGAGCAGTTCTTC
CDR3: CASSLESGRASYNEQFF

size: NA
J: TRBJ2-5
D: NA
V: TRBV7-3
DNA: TGTGCCAGCAGCTTAAGGGGGGAGAGGAAGTTGGGAGAGACCCAGTACTTC
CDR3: CASSLRGERKLGETQYF

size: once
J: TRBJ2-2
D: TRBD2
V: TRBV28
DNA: TGTGCCAGCAGTTTTATAAAAACACGACTAGCTGGGACCAACCCTATCTTTACCGGGGAGCTGTTTTTT
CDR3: CASSFIKTRLAGTNPIFTGELFF

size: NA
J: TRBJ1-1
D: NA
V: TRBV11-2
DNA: TGTGCCAGCAGCTTAGGCCGGACAGTGGGGACTGAAGCTTTCTTT
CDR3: CASSLGRTVGTEAFF

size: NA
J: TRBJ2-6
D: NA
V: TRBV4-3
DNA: TGCGCCAGCAGCCCGCGGTCGGGGGGGGCCAACGTCCTGACTTTC
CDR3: CASSPRSGGANVLTF

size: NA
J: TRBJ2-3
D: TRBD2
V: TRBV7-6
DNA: TGTGCCAGCAGCTTAGTGGTAGCGGGACTGACAGATACGCAGTATTTT
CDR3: CASSLVVAGLTDTQYF

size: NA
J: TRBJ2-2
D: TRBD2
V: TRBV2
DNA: TGTGCCAGCAGTGGGACTAGCGGGAGGAACACCGGGGAGCTGTTTTTT
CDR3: CASSGTSGRNTGELFF

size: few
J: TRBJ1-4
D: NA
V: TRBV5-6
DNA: TGTGCCAGCAGCTTGAGGAATAACGAAAAACTGTTTTTT
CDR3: CASSLRNNEKLFF

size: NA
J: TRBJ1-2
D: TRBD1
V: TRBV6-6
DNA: TGTGCCAGCAGATCACAGGGGAACCTCTATGGCTACACCTTC
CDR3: CASRSQGNLYGYTF

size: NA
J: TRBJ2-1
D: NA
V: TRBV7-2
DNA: TGTGCCAGCAGCTTCGACAGTACCAATGAGCAGTTCTTC
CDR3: CASSFDSTNEQFF

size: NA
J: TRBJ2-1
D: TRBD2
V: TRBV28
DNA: TGTGCCAGCAGTCAGTTTAGCGGGAGGGCCAAGGGTGAGCAGTTCTTC
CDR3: CASSQFSGRAKGEQFF

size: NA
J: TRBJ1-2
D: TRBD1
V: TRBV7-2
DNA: TGTGCCAGCAGCCCCCGACAGGGGTTGGGTGGCTACACCTTC
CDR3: CASSPRQGLGGYTF

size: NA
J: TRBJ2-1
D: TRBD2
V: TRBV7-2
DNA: TGTGCCAGCAGCTTATCTAGCGGTGCGAGCTCCTACAATGAGCAGTTCTTC
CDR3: CASSLSSGASSYNEQFF

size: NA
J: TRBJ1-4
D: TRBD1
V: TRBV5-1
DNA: TGCGCCAGCAGCTTGGATCAGGGCGCAGCAGGGGGTGAAAAACTGTTTTTT
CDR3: CASSLDQGAAGGEKLFF

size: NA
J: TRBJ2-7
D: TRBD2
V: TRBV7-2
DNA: TGTGCCAGCAGCTTAGAGAGCGGGAGAGTCTACGAGCAGTACTTC
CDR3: CASSLESGRVYEQYF

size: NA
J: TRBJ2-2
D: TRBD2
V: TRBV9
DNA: TGTGCCAGCATGACGGGAGCGGGACTCCCGAACACCGGGGAGCTGTTTTTT
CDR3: CASMTGAGLPNTGELFF

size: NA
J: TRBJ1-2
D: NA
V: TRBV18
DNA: TGTGCCAGCTCACCACCGGAGTCAGCTATCCCTAACTATGGCTACACCTTC
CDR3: CASSPPESAIPNYGYTF

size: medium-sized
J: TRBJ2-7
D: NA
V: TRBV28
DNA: TGTGCCAGCAGCCAATGGGGTCGTACCACAGGCTACGAGCAGTACTTC
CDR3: CASSQWGRTTGYEQYF

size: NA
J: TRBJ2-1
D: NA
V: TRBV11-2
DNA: TGTGCCAGCAGCTTAGAGTGGAGCTCCTACAATGAGCAGTTCTTC
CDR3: CASSLEWSSYNEQFF

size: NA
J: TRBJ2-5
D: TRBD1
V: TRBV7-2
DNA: TGTGCCAGCACCTGGACAGGGGGCCAAGAGACCCAGTACTTC
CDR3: CASTWTGGQETQYF

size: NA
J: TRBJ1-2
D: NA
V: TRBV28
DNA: TGTGCCAGCAGTGACCCTCGGAACTATGGCTACACCTTC
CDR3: CASSDPRNYGYTF

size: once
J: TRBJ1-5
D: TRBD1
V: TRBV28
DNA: TGTGCCAGCAGTTCGGACAGGGGTTTTCGGCAGCCCCAGCATTTT
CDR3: CASSSDRGFRQPQHF

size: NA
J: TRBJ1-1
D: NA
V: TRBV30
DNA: TGTGCCTGGACCCTGGGTACTGAAGCTTTCTTT
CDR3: CAWTLGTEAFF

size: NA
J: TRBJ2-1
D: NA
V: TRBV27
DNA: TGTGCCAGCAGTTTATCGACGGTGGGAGGCGGGGTTTACAATGAGCAGTTCTTC
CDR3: CASSLSTVGGGVYNEQFF

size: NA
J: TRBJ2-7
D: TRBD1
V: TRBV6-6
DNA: TGTGCCAGCAACTACGGGGACAGGTACAAGTACGAGCAGTACTTC
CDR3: CASNYGDRYKYEQYF

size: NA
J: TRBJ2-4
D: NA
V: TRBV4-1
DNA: TGCGCCAGCAGCCAGGATGCGATGGCCGGGACAGCCAAAAACATTCAGTACTTC
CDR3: CASSQDAMAGTAKNIQYF

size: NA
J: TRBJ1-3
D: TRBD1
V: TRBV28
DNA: TGTGCCAGCACCACCGGGACAGGGCCTGGAAACACCATATATTTT
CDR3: CASTTGTGPGNTIYF

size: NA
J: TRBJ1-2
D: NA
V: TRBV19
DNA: TGTGCCAGTAGTATCAGGGATCCAGAGAGTGGCTACACCTTC
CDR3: CASSIRDPESGYTF

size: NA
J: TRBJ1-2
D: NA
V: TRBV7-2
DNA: TGTGCCAGCAGCTACCTACCCCTGGGGGGGGGAGGCTATGGCTACACCTTC
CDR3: CASSYLPLGGGGYGYTF

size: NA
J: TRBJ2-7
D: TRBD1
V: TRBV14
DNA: TGTGCCAGCAGCCAAGATACGTGGGACAGGGACCTTGAGCAGTACTTC
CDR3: CASSQDTWDRDLEQYF

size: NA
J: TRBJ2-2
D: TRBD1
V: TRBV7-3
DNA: TGTGCCAGCAGCCGCGGGACAGGGTTATCCGGGGAGCTGTTTTTT
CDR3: CASSRGTGLSGELFF

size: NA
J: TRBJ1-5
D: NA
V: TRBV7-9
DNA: TGTGCCAGCAGCTTAGACCCAGGACGGTTCGGCAATCAGCCCCAGCATTTT
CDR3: CASSLDPGRFGNQPQHF

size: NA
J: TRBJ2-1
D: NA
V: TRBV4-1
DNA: TGCGCCAGCAGCCAAGACGGGGATACCTACAATGAGCAGTTCTTC
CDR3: CASSQDGDTYNEQFF

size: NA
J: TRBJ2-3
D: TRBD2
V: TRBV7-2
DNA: TGTGCCAGCAGCACGAGGACTAGCGGACGCACAGATACGCAGTATTTT
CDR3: CASSTRTSGRTDTQYF

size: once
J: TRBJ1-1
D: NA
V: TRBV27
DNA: TGTGCCAGCAGAAGGGGGGTCAGGGGCACGAACACTGAAGCTTTCTTT
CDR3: CASRRGVRGTNTEAFF

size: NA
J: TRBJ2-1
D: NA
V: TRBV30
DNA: TGTGCCTGGAGTGTGTGCAGGGGATCCTACAATGAGCAGTTCTTC
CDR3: CAWSVCRGSYNEQFF